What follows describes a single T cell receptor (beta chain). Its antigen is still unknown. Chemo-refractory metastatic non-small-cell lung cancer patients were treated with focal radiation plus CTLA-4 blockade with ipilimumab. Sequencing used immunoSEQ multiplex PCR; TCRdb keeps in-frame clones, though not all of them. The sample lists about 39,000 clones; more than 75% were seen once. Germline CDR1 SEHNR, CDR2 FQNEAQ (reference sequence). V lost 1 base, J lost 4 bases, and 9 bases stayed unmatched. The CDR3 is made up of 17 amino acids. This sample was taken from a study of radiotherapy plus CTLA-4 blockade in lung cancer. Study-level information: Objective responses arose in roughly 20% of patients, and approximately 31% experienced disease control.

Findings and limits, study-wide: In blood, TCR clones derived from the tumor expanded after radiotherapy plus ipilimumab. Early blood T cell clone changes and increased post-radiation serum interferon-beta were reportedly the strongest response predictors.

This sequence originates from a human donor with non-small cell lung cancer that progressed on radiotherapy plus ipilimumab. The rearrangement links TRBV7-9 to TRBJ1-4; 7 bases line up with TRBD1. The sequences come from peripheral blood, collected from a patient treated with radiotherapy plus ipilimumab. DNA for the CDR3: TGTGCCAGCAGCTTAGGCGTTCCGGGACAGAGTAATGAAAAACTGTTTTTT. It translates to CASSLGVPGQSNEKLFF. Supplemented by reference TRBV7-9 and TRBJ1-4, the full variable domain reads DTGVSQNPRHKITKRGQNVTFRCDPISEHNRLYWYRQTLGQGPEFLTYFQNEAQLEKSRLLSDRFSAERPKGSFSTLEIQRTEQGDSAMYLCASSLGVPGQSNEKLFFGSGTQLSVL.